This TCR beta chain emerged from a study of response to subunit inactivated influenza vaccine. TCRdb re-called the RT-PCR reads with MiXCR, one entry per CDR3 protein. The sample carries approximately 500,000 distinct CDR3 sequences, approximately 13% recorded once. Germline CDR1 SGHAT, CDR2 FQNNGV. J was trimmed by 8 bases and V by 1 base; bases with no gene match: 6. This CDR3 has 15 amino acids. General study findings and limits: The authors offered the suggestion that each seasonal influenza vaccination recruits few new T cells.

This clonotype came up a few times. Its antigen is unidentified. The sample was PBMCs from blood, taken more than 35 days after vaccination. This receptor was obtained from a man aged 45 to 65 who received an inactivated influenza vaccine. The chain links TRBV11-2 to TRBJ2-1, with 9 positions matching TRBD2. CDR3 protein: CASSLASGRFDEQFF. The CDR3, as DNA: TGTGCCAGCAGCTTAGCCAGCGGGAGGTTCGATGAGCAGTTCTTC.